A single sample is the source of the 31 T cell receptor beta chains below, sequenced in a study of blood T cell repertoires in COVID-19. TCRdb keeps only in-frame clones here, not all; method: immunoSEQ multiplex PCR. Counted here are about 350,000 clones, 91% occurring once; the ten biggest clones make up 2.5% to 4%. What was sequenced was peripheral blood. These receptors were obtained from a woman under 30 who had recovered from COVID-19.

This chain uses TRBV12-3 or TRBV12-4 with TRBJ1-1; D is ambiguous. This CDR3 is built from 13 residues. The ends were cut back, 3 bases at V and 0 bases at J, with 5 bases in the middle. CDR3 in amino acids: CASSLRVNTEAFF. As DNA, the CDR3 is TGTGCCAGCAGTTTGAGGGTGAACACTGAAGCTTTCTTT.

The V gene is TRBV5-6, the J gene TRBJ2-7, with D perhaps matching TRBD2 (6 bases). The CDR3 runs to 18 residues. The V end lost 3 bases, the J end lost 1 base, and 23 bases lay between the germline ends. Germline V gives CDR1 SGHDT, CDR2 YYEEEE. CDR3 amino acids: CASSSGRGGDLESYEQYV. CDR3 DNA sequence: TGTGCCAGCAGCTCCGGACGAGGCGGGGACCTAGAATCCTACGAGCAGTACGTC.

The chain employs TRBV5-1 and TRBJ2-2; 8 bases fit TRBD1. Looked up from germline, CDR1 is SGHRS and CDR2 is YFSETQ. Unmatched junction bases numbered 12, after V lost 6 bases and J lost 5 bases. The CDR3 is 16 residues long. CDR3 in DNA: TGCGCCAGCACCCGAACGGGCCAGGGGGCTACCGGGGAGCTGTTTTTT. Its protein product is CASTRTGQGATGELFF.

This chain connects TRBV7-9 to TRBJ1-2; tentative D call: TRBD1 (5 bases). This CDR3 is built from 15 residues. V shed 1 base and J shed 7 bases, with 16 bases lying between them. Germline V gene data show CDR1 as SEHNR and CDR2 as FQNEAQ (reference sequence). The CDR3 DNA follows: TGTGCCAGCAGCTTAGGGTTAGGAGGGACTACTGGCTACACCTTC. Translating gives CASSLGLGGTTGYTF.

In this sample, this clone turned up once. The J gene is TRBJ1-6, the V gene TRBV5-6, with 7 bases that match TRBD1. The germline gives CDR1 SGHDT, CDR2 YYEEEE. Trimming cost V 3 bases and J 4 bases; bases outside gene matches: 1. The CDR3 has 14 amino acids. CDR3 nucleotide sequence: TGTGCCAGCAGCTGGGACAGTTATAATTCACCCCTCCACTTT. Protein sequence: CASSWDSYNSPLHF. The whole variable domain, filled in from reference TRBV5-6 and TRBJ1-6, reads DAGVTQSPTHLIKTRGQQVTLRCSPKSGHDTVSWYQQALGQGPQFIFQYYEEEERQRGNFPDRFSGHQFPNYSSELNVNALLLGDSALYLCASSWDSYNSPLHFGNGTRLTVT.

A single count supports this clone. This chain connects TRBV29-1 to TRBJ1-2; TRBD1 might be the D (6 bases). Trimming stripped 7 bases from V and 7 bases from J, with 13 bases between. The CDR3 has 11 amino acids. The germline CDR1 and CDR2 sequences are SQVTM and ANQGSEA. The DNA of the CDR3 is TGCAGCGATATACAGGGTGCTGGCTACACCTTC. It is translated as CSDIQGAGYTF. Supplemented by reference TRBV29-1 and TRBJ1-2, the full variable domain reads SAVISQKPSRDICQRGTSLTIQCQVDSQVTMMFWYRQQPGQSLTLIATANQGSEATYESGFVIDKFPISRPNLTFSTLTVSNMSPEDSSIYLCSDIQGAGYTFGSGTRLTVV.

The chain links TRBV4-3 to TRBJ1-1; 8 nucleotides match TRBD1. This CDR3 comprises 15 residues. Germline lookup yields CDR1 LGHNA and CDR2 YSLEER. V dropped 3 bases and J dropped 5; count of bases not matched to a gene: 8. The CDR3 region has the DNA TGCGCCAGCAGCCATGGCAGGGGGCTTGGGACTGAAGCTTTCTTT. Protein product: CASSHGRGLGTEAFF.

V gene TRBV27 combines with J gene TRBJ1-1; the match to TRBD1 covers 10 bases. This CDR3 comprises 18 residues. V gave up 5 bases and J gave up 10 bases; unmatched junction bases: 22. Germline CDR1 MNHEY, CDR2 SMNVEV (reference sequence). CDR3 DNA: TGTGCCAGCAGTGGCCCTTCCCGGGACAGGGGTCTTGGGAGGGGAGCTTTCTTT. It specifies CASSGPSRDRGLGRGAFF.

The chain carries TRBV2 and TRBJ1-1; D is perhaps TRBD1 (5 bases). CDR3 length: 13 amino acids. V lost 6 bases and J 1 base, leaving 9 bases between the germline ends. Per germline, CDR1 SNHLY and CDR2 FYNNEI. This chain's CDR3 is CASRMDKNTEAFF. In DNA form, the CDR3 reads TGTGCCAGCAGAATGGACAAGAACACTGAAGCTTTCTTT.

The genes are TRBV23-1 and TRBJ2-2, with 8 positions matching TRBD1. TRBV23-1 is an ORF, with its function uncertain. This CDR3 has 19 residues. Germline trimming cut 2 bases from V and 5 bases from J; bases unmatched to any gene: 16. The CDR3 is CASSQNPLQDRGDTGELFF. CDR3 DNA: TGCGCCAGCAGTCAAAACCCCTTACAAGACAGGGGCGATACCGGGGAGCTGTTTTTT.

The chain joins TRBV6-5 to TRBJ1-2; maybe TRBD1 (6 bases). V lost 4 bases, J lost 0 bases, and 12 bases lay in between. The CDR3 has 15 amino acids. Germline CDR1 reads MNHEY; CDR2 reads SVGAGI. The chain's CDR3 is CASSSGQRTNYGYTF. DNA for the CDR3: TGTGCCAGCAGTTCCGGACAGCGGACTAACTATGGCTACACCTTC.

This clone was seen only once. The CDR3 DNA sequence: TGTGCCACCGGACAGAGCCCTGAAGCTTTCTTT. Its translation is CATGQSPEAFF. The V call is TRBV11-3, the J call TRBJ1-1, with TRBD1 as a possible D gene (6 bases). Germline V gene sequence: CDR1 SGHNT, CDR2 YENEEA. Trimming shortened V by 10 bases and J by 6 bases, and 12 bases separated the two germline ends. The CDR3 sequence is 11 residues long. Looking up the rest from reference TRBV11-3 and TRBJ1-1 gives the full variable domain: EAGVVQSPRYKIIEKKQPVAFWCNPISGHNTLYWYLQNLGQGPELLIRYENEEAVDDSQLPKDRFSAERLKGVDSTLKIQPAELGDSAVYLCATGQSPEAFFGQGTRLTVV.

CDR3 sequence reads: CASSFGDRENSPLHF. CDR3 nucleotides: TGTGCCAGCAGTTTTGGAGACAGGGAGAATTCACCCCTCCACTTT. The rearrangement joins TRBV27 to TRBJ1-6; 7 bases are a match to TRBD1. The CDR3 spans 15 residues. J lost 7 bases, V lost 3 bases, and 6 bases had no gene match. Germline V gene sequence: CDR1 MNHEY, CDR2 SMNVEV (reference sequence).

The J gene is TRBJ2-1, the V gene TRBV20-1; 14 bases agree with TRBD2. This CDR3 has 14 amino acids. Trimming took 3 bases from V and 7 from J; bases not matched to a gene: 2. Per germline, CDR1 DFQATT and CDR2 SNEGSKA (reference sequence). The CDR3 sequence: CSASWTSGRNEQFF. The CDR3 bases are TGCAGTGCTAGTTGGACTAGCGGGAGGAATGAGCAGTTCTTC.

The chain uses TRBV29-1 and TRBJ2-3, with no clear D. There are 10 residues in the CDR3. Trimming left V 2 bases short and J 8 bases short, with 5 bases between. Germline CDR1 is SQVTM and CDR2 is ANQGSEA. As DNA, the CDR3 is TGCAGCGTTGAAAACGGTACGCAGTATTTT. Protein sequence: CSVENGTQYF.

This clone was counted a single time. V usage is TRBV19 and J usage is TRBJ2-1; 11 bases fit TRBD2. This CDR3 is built from 13 residues. Germline assignment: CDR1 LNHDA and CDR2 SQIVND (reference sequence). Losses at the gene ends were 11 bases for V and 4 bases for J; bases not matched to a gene: 4. The CDR3 loop reads CASGTSGYNEQFF. The CDR3 DNA reads TGTGCCTCCGGGACTAGCGGTTACAATGAGCAGTTCTTC. The complete variable domain, with remaining parts taken from reference TRBV19 and TRBJ2-1, reads DGGITQSPKYLFRKEGQNVTLSCEQNLNHDAMYWYRQDPGQGLRLIYYSQIVNDFQKGDIAEGYSVSREKKESFPLTVTSAQKNPTAFYLCASGTSGYNEQFFGPGTRLTVL.

The CDR3 loop is CSVQTLYGYTF. The DNA of the CDR3 is TGCAGTGTACAGACCCTCTACGGCTACACCTTC. J is TRBJ1-2 and V is TRBV20-1; D is unresolved. Germline assignment: CDR1 DFQATT and CDR2 SNEGSKA (reference sequence). This CDR3 region has 11 residues. Trimming removed 7 bases at V and 8 bases at J, with 14 bases between.

This sequence joins TRBV2 and TRBJ1-2, with 9 bases matching TRBD1. V gave up 7 bases and J gave up 8 bases; unmatched junction bases: 11. The CDR3 has 14 residues. Germline loops: CDR1 SNHLY, CDR2 FYNNEI. CDR3 in DNA: TGTGCCAGCACCCGGTGGACAGGGGTGGGAGGCTACACCTTC. This codes for CASTRWTGVGGYTF.

The V call is TRBV24-1, the J call TRBJ1-1; D is ambiguous. V dropped 4 bases and J dropped 2 bases, with 4 bases sitting between them. Germline V lookup: CDR1 KGHDR, CDR2 SFDVKD. This CDR3 is built from 12 residues. The CDR3 here is CATSDFNTEAFF. The CDR3 region has the DNA TGTGCCACCAGTGACTTCAACACTGAAGCTTTCTTT.

V and J are TRBV2 and TRBJ2-7, with 7 nucleotides matching TRBD2. The germline V gene has CDR1 SNHLY and CDR2 FYNNEI. The V segment lost 2 bases and the J segment 4 bases; nucleotides outside the gene matches: 2. This CDR3 region has 13 residues. The CDR3 DNA reads TGTGCCAGCAGTGAACTAGCGGAATACGAGCAGTACGTC. Its translation is CASSELAEYEQYV.

V gene TRBV19 combines with J gene TRBJ1-4, with D possibly TRBD1 on 6 matching bases. V shed 2 bases and J shed 8 bases, with 12 bases lying between them. This CDR3 contains 14 residues. Germline assignment: CDR1 LNHDA and CDR2 SQIVND (reference sequence). The CDR3 DNA follows: TGTGCCAGTAGTATACAGACAGGACGCGAAAAACTGTTTTTT. This gives the protein CASSIQTGREKLFF.

This chain uses TRBV10-2 with TRBJ1-6; D gene unclear. V was clipped by 1 base and J by 6 bases, with 7 bases between them. CDR1 is WSHSY and CDR2 is SAAADI in the germline V gene. The CDR3 is 14 residues long. The CDR3 DNA reads as TGCGCCAGCAGTGAGTGGGAGGGTAATTCACCCCTCCACTTT. Translated, it gives CASSEWEGNSPLHF.

The V call is TRBV15, the J call TRBJ1-6; no reliable D call. Per germline, CDR1 LNHNV and CDR2 YYDKDF (reference sequence). Trimming left V 1 base short and J 0 bases short, with 10 bases between. CDR3 length: 17 residues. The CDR3 here is CATSRVWESSYNSPLHF. The CDR3 bases are TGTGCCACCAGCAGAGTCTGGGAGAGCTCCTATAATTCACCCCTCCACTTT.

This clone was counted only a few times. J is TRBJ2-2 and V is TRBV28; possibly TRBD1 for D (6 bases). Germline V lookup: CDR1 MDHEN, CDR2 SYDVKM. Trimming left V 2 bases short and J 3 bases short, with 10 bases between. The CDR3 totals 15 residues. The CDR3 region is CASSLAQGYTGELFF. CDR3 DNA: TGTGCCAGCAGTTTAGCTCAGGGGTACACCGGGGAGCTGTTTTTT.

V and J are TRBV6-4 and TRBJ2-7; TRBD2 matches 14 bases. CDR3 length: 19 residues. In germline, CDR1 is MRHNA, CDR2 SNTAGT. Trimming removed 6 bases from V and 4 bases from J; junction bases left unmatched: 17. The chain's CDR3 is CASRRGTSGSPPSRYEQYV. In DNA, the CDR3 is TGTGCCAGCAGGAGGGGGACTAGCGGGAGTCCCCCGTCGCGTTACGAGCAGTACGTC.

This clone was found once. This chain joins TRBV15 and TRBJ1-1, with TRBD1 identical over 9 bases. Per germline, CDR1 LNHNV and CDR2 YYDKDF (reference sequence). V trimming: 1 base; J trimming: 10 bases; junction bases outside the gene matches: 4. CDR3 length: 13 amino acids. The CDR3 here is CATSRGDRVGAFF. DNA for the CDR3: TGTGCCACCAGCAGAGGGGACAGGGTCGGAGCTTTCTTT. The full variable domain, completed using reference TRBV15 and TRBJ1-1, is DAMVIQNPRYQVTQFGKPVTLSCSQTLNHNVMYWYQQKSSQAPKLLFHYYDKDFNNEADTPDNFQSRRPNTSFCFLDIRSPGLGDTAMYLCATSRGDRVGAFFGQGTRLTVV.

Points on this clone: The junction shows a germline mismatch at one end, possibly a read error. This sequence joins TRBV11-3 and TRBJ2-5; 14 bases are shared with TRBD2. Per the germline V gene, CDR1 is SGHNT and CDR2 is YENEEA. The CDR3 is 18 residues long. The chain's CDR3 is CASSLEGGLAGVGETQYF. CDR3 in DNA: TGTGCCAGCAGCCTAGAAGGGGGACTAGCGGGAGTCGGCGAGACCCAGTACTTC.

The rearrangement uses TRBV27 and TRBJ2-7, with 8 bases aligning to TRBD1. Germline CDR1 reads MNHEY; CDR2 reads SMNVEV (reference sequence). The trim removed 3 bases at V and 4 bases at J, leaving 8 bases unmatched. This CDR3 has 15 residues. This CDR3 is CASSLNGQGNYEQYV. CDR3 DNA sequence: TGTGCCAGCAGTTTGAACGGACAGGGTAATTACGAGCAGTACGTC.

The J gene is TRBJ1-1, the V gene TRBV5-4; tentative D call: TRBD1 (5 bases). CDR3 size: 15 residues. Germline CDR1 SGHNT, CDR2 YYREEE (reference sequence). Trimming pared 4 bases from V and 3 bases from J, leaving 16 bases between. CDR3 nucleotides: TGTGCCAGCAGCCCCGTCGTCGGGGGGGACACTGAAGCTTTCTTT. Translated: CASSPVVGGDTEAFF.

The V and J genes are TRBV4-3 and TRBJ1-2; no clear D gene. V lost 0 bases and J lost 2, with 16 bases in between. Germline V gives CDR1 LGHNA, CDR2 YSLEER. This CDR3 region has 17 residues. CDR3 loop: CASSQDPDFASNYGYTF. CDR3 nucleotide sequence: TGCGCCAGCAGCCAAGATCCGGACTTTGCCTCGAACTATGGCTACACCTTC.

This clone was recorded once. The rearrangement links TRBV3-1 (or the pseudogene TRBV3-2) to TRBJ2-1, with TRBD2 matching over 8 bases. Germline-derived CDR1 and CDR2 are LGHDT and YNNKEL (reference sequence). After removal of 5 bases from V and 4 bases from J, the junction contained 7 bases not matched to a gene. This CDR3 comprises 15 residues. CDR3 residues: CASSYGTSRYNEQFF. CDR3 coding DNA: TGTGCCAGCAGCTATGGGACTAGTAGGTACAATGAGCAGTTCTTC.